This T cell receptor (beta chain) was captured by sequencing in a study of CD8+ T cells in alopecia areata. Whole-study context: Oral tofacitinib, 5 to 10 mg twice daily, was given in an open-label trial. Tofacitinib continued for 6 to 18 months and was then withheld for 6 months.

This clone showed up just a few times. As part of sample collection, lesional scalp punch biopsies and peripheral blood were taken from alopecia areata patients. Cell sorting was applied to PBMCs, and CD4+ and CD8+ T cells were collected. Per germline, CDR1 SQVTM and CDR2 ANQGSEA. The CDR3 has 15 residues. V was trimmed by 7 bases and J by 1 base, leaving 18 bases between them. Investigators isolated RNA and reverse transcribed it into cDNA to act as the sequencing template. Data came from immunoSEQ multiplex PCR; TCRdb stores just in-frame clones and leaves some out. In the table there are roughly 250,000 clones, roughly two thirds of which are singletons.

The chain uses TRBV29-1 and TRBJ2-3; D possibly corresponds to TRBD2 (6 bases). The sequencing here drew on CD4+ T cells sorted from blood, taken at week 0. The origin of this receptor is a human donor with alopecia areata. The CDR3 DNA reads TGCAGCGCACCTCCGCTGGGACTTCGCACAGATACGCAGTATTTT. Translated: CSAPPLGLRTDTQYF.